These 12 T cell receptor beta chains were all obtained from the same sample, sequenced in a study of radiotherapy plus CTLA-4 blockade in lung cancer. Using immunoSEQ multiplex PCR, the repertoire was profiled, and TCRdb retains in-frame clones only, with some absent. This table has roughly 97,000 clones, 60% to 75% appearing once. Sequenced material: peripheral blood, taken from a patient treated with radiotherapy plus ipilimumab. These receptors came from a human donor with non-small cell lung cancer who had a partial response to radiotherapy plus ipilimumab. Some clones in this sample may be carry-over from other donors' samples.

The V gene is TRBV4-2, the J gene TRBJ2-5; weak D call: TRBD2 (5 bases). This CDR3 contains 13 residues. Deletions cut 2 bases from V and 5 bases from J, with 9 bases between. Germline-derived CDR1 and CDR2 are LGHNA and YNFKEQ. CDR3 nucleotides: TGTGCCAGCAGCCAATCTCGAGGGGAGACCCAGTACTTC. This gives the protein CASSQSRGETQYF.

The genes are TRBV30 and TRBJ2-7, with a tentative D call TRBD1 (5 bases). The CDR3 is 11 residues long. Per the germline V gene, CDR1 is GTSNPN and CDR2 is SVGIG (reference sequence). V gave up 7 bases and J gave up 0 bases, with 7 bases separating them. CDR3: CALTDSYEQYF. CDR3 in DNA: TGTGCCTTGACAGACTCCTACGAGCAGTACTTC.

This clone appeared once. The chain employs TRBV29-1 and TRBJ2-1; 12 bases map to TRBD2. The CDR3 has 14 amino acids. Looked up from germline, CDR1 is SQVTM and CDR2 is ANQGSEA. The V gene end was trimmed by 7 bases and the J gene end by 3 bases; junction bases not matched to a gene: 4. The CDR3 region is CSAETSGSYNEQFF. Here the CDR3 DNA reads TGCAGCGCTGAGACTAGCGGGAGCTACAATGAGCAGTTCTTC.

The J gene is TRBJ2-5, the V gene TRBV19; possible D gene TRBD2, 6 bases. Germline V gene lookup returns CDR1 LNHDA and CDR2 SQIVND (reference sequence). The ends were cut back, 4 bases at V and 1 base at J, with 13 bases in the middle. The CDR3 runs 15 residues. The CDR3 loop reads CASSRLAVPQETQYF. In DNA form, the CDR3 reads TGTGCCAGTAGTAGATTAGCGGTCCCCCAAGAGACCCAGTACTTC.

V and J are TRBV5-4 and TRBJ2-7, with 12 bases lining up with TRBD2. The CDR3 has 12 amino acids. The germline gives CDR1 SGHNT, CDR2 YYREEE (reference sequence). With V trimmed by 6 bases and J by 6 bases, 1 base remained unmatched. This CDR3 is CASKLAGGEQYF. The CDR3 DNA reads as TGTGCCAGCAAACTAGCGGGAGGCGAGCAGTACTTC.

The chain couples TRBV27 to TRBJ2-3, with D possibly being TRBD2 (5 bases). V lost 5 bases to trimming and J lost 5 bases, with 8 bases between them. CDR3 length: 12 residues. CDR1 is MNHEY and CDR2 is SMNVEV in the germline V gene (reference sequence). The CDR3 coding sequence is TGTGCCAGCAGTCAACGGGGAGATACGCAGTATTTT. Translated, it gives CASSQRGDTQYF.

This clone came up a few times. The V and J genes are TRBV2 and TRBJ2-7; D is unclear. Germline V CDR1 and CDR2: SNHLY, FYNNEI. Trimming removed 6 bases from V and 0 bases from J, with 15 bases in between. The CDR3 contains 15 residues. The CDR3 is CASSLSPGGSYEQYF. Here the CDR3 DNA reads TGTGCCAGCAGCTTATCCCCTGGCGGCTCCTACGAGCAGTACTTC.

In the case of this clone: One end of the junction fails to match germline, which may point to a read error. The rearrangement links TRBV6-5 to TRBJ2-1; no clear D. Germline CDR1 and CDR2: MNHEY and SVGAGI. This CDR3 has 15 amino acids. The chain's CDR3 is CASSYLAPSVAEQFF. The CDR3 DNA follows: TGTGCCAGCAGCTACTTAGCACCCAGCGTTGCTGAGCAGTTCTTC.

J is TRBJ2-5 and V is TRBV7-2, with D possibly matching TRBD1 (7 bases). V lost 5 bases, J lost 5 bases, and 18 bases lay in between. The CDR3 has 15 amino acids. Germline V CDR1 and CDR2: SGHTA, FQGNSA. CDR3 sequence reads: CASSPQGGRGETQYF. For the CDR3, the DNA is TGTGCCAGCAGCCCTCAGGGGGGCCGTGGGGAGACCCAGTACTTC.

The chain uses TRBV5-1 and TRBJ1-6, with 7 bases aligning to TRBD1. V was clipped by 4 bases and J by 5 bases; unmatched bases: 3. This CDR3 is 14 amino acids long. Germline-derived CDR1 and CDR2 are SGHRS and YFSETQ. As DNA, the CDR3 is TGCGCCAGCAGCCAGGGACAGAATAATTCACCCCTCCACTTT. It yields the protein CASSQGQNNSPLHF.

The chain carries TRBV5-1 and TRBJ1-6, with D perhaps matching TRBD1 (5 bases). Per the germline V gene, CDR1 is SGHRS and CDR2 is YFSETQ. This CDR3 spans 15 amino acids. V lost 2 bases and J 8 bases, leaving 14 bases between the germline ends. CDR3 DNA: TGCGCCAGCAGCTTATATACAGGAGTGGATTCACCCCTCCACTTT. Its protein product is CASSLYTGVDSPLHF.

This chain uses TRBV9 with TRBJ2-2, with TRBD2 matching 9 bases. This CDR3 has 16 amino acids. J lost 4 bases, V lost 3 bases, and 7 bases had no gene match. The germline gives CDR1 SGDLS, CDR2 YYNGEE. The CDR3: CASSGAGTSRTGELFF. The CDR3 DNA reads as TGTGCCAGCAGCGGGGCCGGGACTAGCCGCACCGGGGAGCTGTTTTTT.